This TCR beta chain was recorded in a study of cytomegalovirus exposure and HLA in healthy donors. Findings of the study overall: Previously analyzed data showed that most TCR beta V segments were productive at a frequency of about 87% or about 30%.

Germline lookup yields CDR1 SNHLY and CDR2 FYNNEI. This CDR3 comprises 16 residues. Trimming left V 1 base short and J 2 bases short, with 15 bases between. The PCR had 60 Vbeta and 13 Jbeta primers. Only in-frame clones appear in the TCRdb table, and some are missing; sequencing was by immunoSEQ multiplex PCR. The sample includes about 130,000 clones, approximately 80% of them seen just once. As concerns this clone: Its matching antigen is unknown.

This TCR was sampled from a man under 40 in good health and CMV-seronegative. The sample taken for sequencing was PBMCs. The chain uses TRBV2 and TRBJ2-7; D ambiguous. CDR3 in DNA: TGTGCCAGCAGTGAAGGAATGGGCAGCCCCACCTACGAGCAGTACTTC. Protein: CASSEGMGSPTYEQYF.